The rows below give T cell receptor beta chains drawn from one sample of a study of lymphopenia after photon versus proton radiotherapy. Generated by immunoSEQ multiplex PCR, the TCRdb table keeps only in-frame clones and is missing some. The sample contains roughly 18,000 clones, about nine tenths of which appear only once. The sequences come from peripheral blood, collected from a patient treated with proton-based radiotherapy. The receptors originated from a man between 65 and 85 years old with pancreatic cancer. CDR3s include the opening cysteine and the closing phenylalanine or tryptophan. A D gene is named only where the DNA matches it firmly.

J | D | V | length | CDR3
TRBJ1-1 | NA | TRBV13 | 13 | CASSLTGGTEAFF
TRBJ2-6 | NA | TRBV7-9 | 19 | CASSLGKGTALFGANVLTF
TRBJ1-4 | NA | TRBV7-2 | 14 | CASSPPRAWEKLFF
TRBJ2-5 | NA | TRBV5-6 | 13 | CASSLTGWKTQYF
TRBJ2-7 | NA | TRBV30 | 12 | CALSGVRYEQYF
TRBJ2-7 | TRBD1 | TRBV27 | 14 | CASSITGQGYEQYF
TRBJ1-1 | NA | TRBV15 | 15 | CATSRDNGDRGEAFF
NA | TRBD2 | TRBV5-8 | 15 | CASTTVGGSSYEQYF
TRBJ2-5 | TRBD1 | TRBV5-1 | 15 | CASRVGPGGSETQYF
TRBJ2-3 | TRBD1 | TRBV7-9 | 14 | CASSMGQSPDTQYF
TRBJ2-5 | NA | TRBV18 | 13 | CASSPGYQETQYF
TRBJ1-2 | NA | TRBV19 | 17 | CASSPMLVGGWNYGYTF
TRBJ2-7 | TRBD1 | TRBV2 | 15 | CASSPPGQVAYEQYF
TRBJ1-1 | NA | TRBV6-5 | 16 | CASSYLGRDSNTEAFF
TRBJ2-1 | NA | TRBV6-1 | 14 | CAVLNPGRRSEQFF
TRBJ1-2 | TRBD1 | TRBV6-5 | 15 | CASSPVTGTIYGYTF
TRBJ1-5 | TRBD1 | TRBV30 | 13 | CAWRDRDNQPQHF
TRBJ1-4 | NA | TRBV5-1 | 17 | CASSLLGTPATNEKLFF
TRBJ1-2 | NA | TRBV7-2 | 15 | CASSLGEGSFYGYTF
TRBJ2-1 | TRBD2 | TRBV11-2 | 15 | CASSSTSGGNNEQFF
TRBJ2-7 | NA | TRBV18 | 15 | CASSPPSAGLYEQYF
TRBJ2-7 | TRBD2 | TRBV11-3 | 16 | CASSRRLTSGTYEQYF
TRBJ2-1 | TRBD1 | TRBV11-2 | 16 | CASSAVGTGRRNEQFF
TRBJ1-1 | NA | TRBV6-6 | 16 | CASSYRREGMNTEAFF
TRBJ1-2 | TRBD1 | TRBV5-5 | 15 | CASSGRGEVNYGYTF
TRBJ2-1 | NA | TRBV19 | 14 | CASRTESSYNEQFF
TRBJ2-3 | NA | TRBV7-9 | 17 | CASSSGIGPQITDTQYF
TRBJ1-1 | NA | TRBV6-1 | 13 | CASILLSTTEAFF
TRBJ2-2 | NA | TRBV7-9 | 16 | CASRSPPRENTGELFF
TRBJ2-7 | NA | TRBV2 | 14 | CASGVGAISYEQYF
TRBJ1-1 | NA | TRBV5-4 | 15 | CASSQPGQGPDEAFF
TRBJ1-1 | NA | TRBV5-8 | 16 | CASSLSRGLFNTEAFF
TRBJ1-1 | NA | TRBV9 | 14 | CASSAGVQPPEAFF
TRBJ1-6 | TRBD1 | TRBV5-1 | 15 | CASSGQGVGNSPLHF
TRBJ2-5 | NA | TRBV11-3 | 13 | CASSLGVRETQYF
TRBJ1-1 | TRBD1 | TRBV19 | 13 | CASTLQGDTEAFF
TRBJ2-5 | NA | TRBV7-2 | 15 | CASSLARTAQETQYF
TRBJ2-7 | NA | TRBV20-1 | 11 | CSARERYEQYF
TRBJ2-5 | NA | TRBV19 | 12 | CASSIGGETQYF
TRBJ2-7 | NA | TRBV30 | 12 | CAWSFGSSEQYF
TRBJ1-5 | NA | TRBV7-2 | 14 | CASSLGGLYQPQHF
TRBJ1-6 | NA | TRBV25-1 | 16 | CASNGGGSSYNSPLHF
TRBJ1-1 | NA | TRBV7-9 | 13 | CASKSLGNTEAFF
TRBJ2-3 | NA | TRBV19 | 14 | CASNSGPRLDTQYF
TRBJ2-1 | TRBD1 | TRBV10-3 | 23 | CAIRGDRGPTQTRKLGRNNEQFF
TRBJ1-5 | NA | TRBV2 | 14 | CASDGGGRAQPQHF
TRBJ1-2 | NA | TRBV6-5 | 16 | CASSYTISTGGVGYTF
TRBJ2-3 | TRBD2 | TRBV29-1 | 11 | CSVESGGTQYF
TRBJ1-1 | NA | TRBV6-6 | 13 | CASSYGRGAEAFF
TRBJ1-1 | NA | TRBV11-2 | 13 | CASSFSGGTEAFF
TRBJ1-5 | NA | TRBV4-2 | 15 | CASSQEPRDNQPQHF
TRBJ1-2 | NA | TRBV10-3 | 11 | CAISEGDLTVF
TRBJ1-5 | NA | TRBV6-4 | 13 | CASSRDDGQPQHF
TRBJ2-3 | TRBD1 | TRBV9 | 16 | CASSPRGQGETDTQYF
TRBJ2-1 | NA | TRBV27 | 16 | CASSLSMSTSYNEQFF
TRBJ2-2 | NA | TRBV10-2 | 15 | CASSEVPQGTGELFF
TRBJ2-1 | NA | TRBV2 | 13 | CASRRDGNNEQFF